This TCR beta chain appears in the sequencing data of a study of STAT5B mutations in CD4+ large granular lymphocyte leukemia. Buffy coats from healthy blood donors served as controls. The protocol was immunoSEQ multiplex PCR, while the TCRdb copy is restricted to in-frame clones and leaves out a portion. The sample lists tens of thousands of clones; 75% to 85% were seen once. The CDR3 spans 13 residues. V lost 4 bases and J lost 1; bases outside the gene matches: 1. Germline-derived CDR1 and CDR2 are LNHDA and SQIVND (reference sequence). The chain employs TRBV19 and TRBJ2-7; 7 nucleotides align to TRBD2. The sequence was collected from a human donor in good health. Sequenced: CD4+ T cells from blood buffy coats. The CDR3 is CASSTGGSYEQYF. The CDR3 DNA follows: TGTGCCAGTAGTACGGGAGGATCCTACGAGCAGTACTTC.